Presented here are 5 T cell receptor beta chains from one specimen sequenced in a study of shared clonotypes between healthy human individuals. TCRdb's table, derived via immunoSEQ multiplex PCR, lists solely in-frame clones and lacks some. This sample has around 2,100,000 clones, with less than 95% found just once. Terminally differentiated effector memory CD45RA+ cells were excluded from the naive CD8 cells, which were CD45RO-negative and positively selected for CCR7. The sample taken for sequencing was naive CD8+ T cells sorted from blood. The receptors stem from a man younger than 35 in good health.

The gene calls are TRBV5-6 and TRBJ2-7, with a tentative D call TRBD1 (6 bases). V was trimmed by 4 bases and J by 0 bases, leaving 11 bases between them. The CDR3 is made up of 14 amino acids. Germline-derived CDR1 and CDR2 are SGHDT and YYEEEE. The CDR3 here is CASSQDRPSYEQYF. CDR3 in DNA: TGTGCCAGCAGCCAGGACAGACCCTCCTACGAGCAGTACTTC. Full variable domain (outside the CDR3, taken from reference TRBV5-6 and TRBJ2-7): DAGVTQSPTHLIKTRGQQVTLRCSPKSGHDTVSWYQQALGQGPQFIFQYYEEEERQRGNFPDRFSGHQFPNYSSELNVNALLLGDSALYLCASSQDRPSYEQYFGPGTRLTVT.

The chain carries TRBV5-6 and TRBJ2-7; 8 bases match TRBD2. The CDR3 length is 16 residues. Germline assignment: CDR1 SGHDT and CDR2 YYEEEE. With V trimmed by 1 base and J by 5 bases, 11 bases remained unmatched. The CDR3 reads CASSLFLLAAGHEQYF. CDR3 in DNA: TGTGCCAGCAGCTTGTTCCTACTAGCGGCCGGTCACGAGCAGTACTTC.

V usage is TRBV10-3 and J usage is TRBJ2-5, with a weak D call TRBD1 (6 bases). Germline lookup yields CDR1 ENHRY and CDR2 SYGVKD. V dropped 2 bases and J dropped 5 bases, with 18 bases sitting between them. The CDR3 contains 16 residues. The DNA of the CDR3 is TGTGCCATCAGTGAGGGTGAAGGGGGTGACAAGGAGACCCAGTACTTC. Amino acids: CAISEGEGGDKETQYF.

The chain is built from TRBV6-6 and TRBJ2-5; D gene uncertain. Trimming took 2 bases from V and 5 from J, leaving 12 bases between them. The CDR3 spans 14 residues. CDR1 is MNHNY, CDR2 SVGAGI, per germline (reference sequence). DNA of the CDR3: TGTGCCAGCAGTTACCCCGTAAGTCGGGAGACCCAGTACTTC. Its translation is CASSYPVSRETQYF.

The genes are TRBV4-1 and TRBJ2-2, with 8 bases aligning to TRBD1. Trimming cost V 6 bases and J 3 bases; bases outside gene matches: 3. Looked up from germline, CDR1 is MGHRA and CDR2 is YSYEKL. The CDR3 has 14 amino acids. This CDR3 is CASRDRADTGELFF. The CDR3 nucleotides are TGCGCCAGCAGGGACAGGGCGGACACCGGGGAGCTGTTTTTT.